The source of this TCR beta chain is a study of OX40 agonist ivuxolimab in advanced cancers. Study-level background: A history of anti-PD-1, anti-PD-L1 or anti-CTLA-4 therapy was acceptable, and roughly 40% had some. Study outcomes and limitations: Expanded peripheral T-cell antigen specificity went undetermined.

Sequencing used immunoSEQ multiplex PCR; TCRdb keeps in-frame clones, though not all of them. Here the sample spans about 38,000 clones, 60% to 85% being singletons. Patients were excluded for autoimmune disease history or systemic immunosuppression. The investigators sampled blood at baseline, at cycle 4 day 1, and at cycle 7 day 1. About this clone: Its specificity is not known.

This sequence originates from an adult with an advanced solid tumor such as melanoma, head and neck, liver or kidney cancer. This material consisted of CD4+ or CD8+ T cells sorted from blood, taken in a trial of the OX40 agonist ivuxolimab.

The DNA for the CDR3 is TGTGCCAGCAGCACACCTCGGGGGGGAGAGTACTTC. Translation gives CASSTPRGGEYF. The chain combines TRBV27 with TRBJ2-4, with 8 nucleotides matching TRBD2. CDR3 length equals 12 residues. Germline V CDR1 and CDR2: MNHEY, SMNVEV (reference sequence). Trimming took 6 bases from V and 14 from J; bases not matched to a gene: 9.